This T cell receptor (beta chain) was identified during a study of blood T cell repertoires in COVID-19. Study overall: Donors in the United States, Italy and Spain gave samples during acute or convalescent COVID-19. T cells, B-cell-depleted T cells, or PBMCs provided the cDNA or gDNA that served as material.

Only one count was recorded for this clone. The V gene's germline CDR1 is KGHDR and CDR2 SFDVKD. CDR3 length: 15 residues. V was clipped by 5 bases and J by 5 bases, with 14 bases between them. In the original workflow: Estimation of nucleated cell counts relied on the amplification of reference gene primers. Assay used: immunoSEQ multiplex PCR; TCRdb lists only in-frame clones, some missing. D and trimming were read from the DNA, whereas the V and J calls and clone size are those reported in that table. Altogether under 60,000 clones are present, about 80% being singletons, with the ten largest covering roughly 3.9%.

The chain employs TRBV24-1 and TRBJ2-2, with D possibly matching TRBD2 (5 bases). Sequencing was performed on peripheral blood. This receptor was taken from a man between 60 and 70 years old with acute or convalescent COVID-19. For the CDR3, the DNA is TGTGCCACCAGTGGCGTCACGGGAAAAACCGGGGAGCTGTTTTTT. This codes for CATSGVTGKTGELFF.